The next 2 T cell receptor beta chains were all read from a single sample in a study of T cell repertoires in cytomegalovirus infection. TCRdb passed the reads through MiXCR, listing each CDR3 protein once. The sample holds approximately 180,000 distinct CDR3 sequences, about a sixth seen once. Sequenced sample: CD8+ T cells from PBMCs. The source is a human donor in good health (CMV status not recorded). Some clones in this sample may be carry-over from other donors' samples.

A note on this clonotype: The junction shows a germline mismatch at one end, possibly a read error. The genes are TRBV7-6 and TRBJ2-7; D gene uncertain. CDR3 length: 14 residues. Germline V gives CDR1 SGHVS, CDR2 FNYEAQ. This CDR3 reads CASSASPLAHEQNF. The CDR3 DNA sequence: TGTGCCAGCAGCGCCAGTCCCCTGGCCCACGAGCAGAACTTC. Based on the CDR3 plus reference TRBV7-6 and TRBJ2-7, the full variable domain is GAGVSQSPRYKVTKRGQDVALRCDPISGHVSLYWYRQALGQGPEFLTYFNYEAQQDKSGLPNDRFSAERPEGSISTLTIQRTEQRDSAMYRCASSASPLAHEQNFGPGTRLTVT.

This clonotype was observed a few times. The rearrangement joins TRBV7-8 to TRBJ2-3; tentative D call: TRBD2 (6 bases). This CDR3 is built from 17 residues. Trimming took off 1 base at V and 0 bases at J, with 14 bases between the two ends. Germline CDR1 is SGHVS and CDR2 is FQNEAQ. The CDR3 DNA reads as TGTGCCAGCAGCTTAGACGTCCCGGGAGTTAGCACAGATACGCAGTATTTT. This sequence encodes CASSLDVPGVSTDTQYF.